A selection of T cell receptor beta chains follows, all from one sample in a study of OX40 agonist ivuxolimab in advanced cancers. Sequencing was performed with immunoSEQ multiplex PCR; in TCRdb, only in-frame clones are kept and a portion is missing. The sample shows 65,000 to 75,000 clones, about 91% of them seen only once. The specimen was CD4+ or CD8+ T cells sorted from blood, collected in a trial of the OX40 agonist ivuxolimab. The receptors were sampled from an adult with an advanced solid tumor such as melanoma, head and neck, liver or kidney cancer. The CDR3 runs from the conserved cysteine through the conserved F or W. Each record gives: J gene, CDR3 length, V gene, CDR3 protein.

TRBJ2-3,18,TRBV18,CASSPVAGARGGTDTQYF
TRBJ1-1,15,TRBV9,CASSELPGGDTEAFF
TRBJ2-2,15,TRBV18,CASSGQGFNTGELFF
TRBJ2-5,13,TRBV2,CASLRGPRETQYF
TRBJ1-1,14,TRBV6-1,CASSRSHGNTEAFF
TRBJ2-2,16,TRBV7-9,CASSGQGQGVGGELFF
TRBJ2-3,16,TRBV6-5,CASSYALGGATDTQYF
TRBJ1-4,15,TRBV28,CASSLETGGKKKLFF
TRBJ2-7,16,TRBV4-2,CASSQETAGGRYEQYF
TRBJ2-7,12,TRBV10-2,CASSRSSYEQYF
TRBJ2-1,13,TRBV7-9,CASTLGGDNEQFF
TRBJ1-1,14,TRBV6-6,CASSYQEGNAEAFF
TRBJ2-5,15,TRBV28,CASSAPGRAQETQYF
TRBJ2-2,15,TRBV18,CASSPYWGRTGELFF
TRBJ2-2,15,TRBV4-1,CASSQDNRGTGELFF